Below, one T cell receptor beta chain is given with its context. The antigen it recognizes is unknown. There are no base qualities to consult, and no much larger clone falls within one base. CDR1 MNHEY and CDR2 SMNVEV were looked up in the germline V gene (reference sequence). The CDR3 runs 15 residues from the cysteine to the phenylalanine. Only CDR3 DNA remains: 45 bases, in frame from the first base. V is clipped by 3 bases and J by 6 bases, and the sequence between their germline boundaries is 14 bases long. The data were obtained in a study of beta chain features in type 1 diabetes (dated by TCRdb to the late 2010s). About the full investigation: No differences in mean age, gender distribution, total cell number or subset yield were found between patients and healthy donors. A total of about 100,000,000 sorted cells were examined across all samples, and RNA yield correlated strongly with the number of cells per subset. In the study, recently diagnosed type 1 diabetes patients and matched healthy donors were compared on the TCRB repertoires of their sorted circulating CD4+ T cell subsets. Regulatory and stem cell-like memory subsets were obtained from only 8 patients and roughly eight healthy donors, while naive and central memory subsets were obtained from all 30 or so donors.

General findings and caveats noted by the study authors: Naive, central memory and regulatory TCRB repertoires appeared to be more alike among patients than among healthy donors. Type 1 diabetes patients showed a moderate but significant shortening of TCRB CDR3 length in all four CD4+ subsets. PCR may preferentially amplify shorter templates, but because patient and control samples were amplified and corrected together, any resulting skew would affect both groups equally. Because the HLA sub-analyses included only small numbers of individuals, any influence of HLA type on TCRB rearrangement was left unresolved. Because cDNA rather than genomic DNA was sequenced, highly expressing activated cells could have been over-represented, although no difference in activation and CD3 levels was found between groups. Patients with type 1 diabetes made fewer insertions and deleted more nucleotides at VDJ recombination sites, implying thymic rearrangement abnormalities.

Each donor gave one peripheral blood draw, approximately 100 mL on average, collected into heparinised tubes. A BD FACSAria II was used to sort naive, central memory, regulatory and stem cell-like memory CD4+ T cells with a panel that included CD45RO, CCR7, CD25, CD127, CD95 and CD27. Purity was above 95% for every sorted population. PBMCs were isolated immediately by Lymphoprep density gradient centrifugation and stained directly without culture. So that batch effects would be minimized, each experiment stained and sorted samples in pairs, pairing one healthy donor with one patient. The entire amount of isolated RNA was reverse transcribed using the High Capacity cDNA Reverse Transcription Kit, so the sequenced TCRB transcripts were expressed ones. Naive, central memory and regulatory T cell samples underwent deep immunoSEQ sequencing, averaging about 3.57 million total reads per sample. Sorted cells were lysed in RLT buffer and RNA was extracted with DNase-treated RNeasy Micro or Mini kits, depending on cell number. Each cell subset was processed on its own to prevent cross-contamination, while patient and healthy donor samples were processed together. TCRB sequences were amplified from cDNA with the immunoSEQ multiplex PCR, producing 87-bp fragments spanning the CDR3 region. Sequencing of the amplicons was performed on the Illumina HiSeq platform. The authors' pipeline ran thus. Synthetic template baselines were used to correct PCR bias computationally, reads within Hamming distance 2 were collapsed, and singletons that could not be merged were discarded. Reads were aligned to IMGT to assign V, D and J genes, CDR3 length, and insertions or deletions at six rearrangement sites. Within each subset, clonotype counts were normalized to sorted cell number, and only after that were true diversity and Gini coefficients computed with the tcR R package. Repertoire sharing was quantified using the overlap coefficient calculated on TCRB nucleotide sequences. Entries here come from immuneACCESS through TCRdb and include only in-frame sequences with V and J called. Some clones fail to appear in such tables; in the studies checked, an unresolved V gene covers under half of the shortfall, and the cause of the remainder is unknown. V and J calls and clone size are copied from that table; D and trimming were computed from the DNA. The sample table shows about 150,000 clones, and around 50% are seen once. The leading ten clones occupy under 0.45% of the sample.

The receptor's source is a man between 18 and 35 years old in good health. The receptor chain draws on TRBV27 and TRBJ2-2; the D gene lacks a confident call. The sample consisted of Tregs from blood. Reading the label with the study, this specimen's cell subset or site is: regulatory CD4+ T cells. The bases read TGTGCCAGCAGTTTGAGAGCGATGTTCCCCGGGGAGCTGTTTTTT. It translates to CASSLRAMFPGELFF.